The T cell receptor beta chain under discussion was sequenced for a study of T-cell reconstitution after alpha-beta-depleted transplantation in children (dated by TCRdb to 2016 to 2018). With respect to the entire study: The study quantitatively tracked T-cell immune reconstitution after TCRalphabeta/CD19-depleted allogeneic hematopoietic cell transplantation in children using TCR repertoire profiling.

The library came from PCR. Sequencing used an Illumina HiSeq 2500. Molecular barcoding was employed in the preparation of TCR libraries, with unique molecular identifiers being used to normalize TCRbeta repertoire quantification. TCRdb itself trimmed the public reads at Q25 with fastp, ran MiXCR and retained productive beta chains. One record per CDR3 amino acid sequence lists the most common genes and DNA. This sample is represented by some 300,000 distinct CDR3 sequences; nearly 8% of them were singletons. The leading ten clones occupy 9.1% of the sample. In the case of this clonotype: What antigen it recognizes has not been identified. The sample holds no much larger clone one base away, and base qualities are not on file.

Sample treatment or condition, as interpreted from the label and publication: allogeneic hematopoietic cell transplantation with graft depleted of TCRalphabeta T cells and CD19 B cells. The transplant recipients were children given TCRalphabeta/CD19-depleted allogeneic hematopoietic cell grafts. Trimming removed 5 bases from V and 0 bases from J, leaving 7 bases between the germline ends. CDR1 is given as DFQATT and CDR2 as SNEGSKA, both from the germline V gene (reference sequence). Counted from cysteine to phenylalanine, this CDR3 has 12 amino acids. Only CDR3 DNA remains: 36 bases, in frame from the first base. The full study reports these points: In some patients, the high TCRbeta diversity seen at day 60 was put down to recipient T cells and intrathymic progenitors that had survived conditioning. Hyperexpanded clone frequencies declined over subsequent months; after one year, T-cell counts and TCRbeta diversity were mostly attributed to newly produced T cells. The apparently early alphabetaT-cell count recovery about two months after transplant was reportedly dependent on only several hundred rapidly expanded clones derived from non-depleted graft cells.

This material consisted of peripheral blood, taken 360 days after TCRalphabeta/CD19-depleted stem cell transplant. The sequence came from a female patient aged 2 to 10 who had a stem cell transplant for Fanconi anemia, so the T cells may come from the graft donor. The rearrangement joined TRBV20-1 to TRBJ1-1; the D gene cannot be resolved reliably. The CDR3 region: CSAPAMNTEAFF. The DNA sequence is given as TGCAGTGCTCCTGCCATGAACACTGAAGCTTTCTTT.